This T cell receptor (beta chain) is from a study of graft-versus-host responses after intestinal transplantation. Study at large: The study gave all recipients anti-thymocyte globulin induction, then tacrolimus and steroids for 2 to 3 years.

This clone was seen only once. Its antigen is not identified. Method: immunoSEQ multiplex PCR; TCRdb's copy keeps in-frame clones and lacks some. The sample has 80,000 to 95,000 clones, 88% seen once; the top ten hold 0.28%. Per germline, CDR1 SGHNT and CDR2 YYREEE (reference sequence). V shed 5 bases, J shed 7 bases, and the junction held 14 bases outside the gene matches. The CDR3 length is 15 residues. This TCR was recovered from a human donor who was the organ donor for an intestinal transplant. The V call is TRBV5-4, the J call TRBJ2-7; 8 bases match TRBD2. The sample in question was unstimulated CD4+ T cells sorted from spleen or lymph node cells, obtained before transplant. CDR3 residues: CASRTAGDKGVEQYF. For the CDR3, the DNA is TGTGCCAGCAGGACAGCGGGAGATAAGGGTGTGGAGCAGTACTTC.